One and the same sample provided the 32 T cell receptor beta chains below, sequenced in a study of cytomegalovirus exposure and HLA in healthy donors. PCR involved 60 Vbeta and 13 Jbeta primers. Method: immunoSEQ multiplex PCR; TCRdb's copy keeps in-frame clones and lacks some. Of about 130,000 clones in the sample, 70% to 75% were seen once. Sequenced input: PBMCs. The receptors shown here come from a woman aged 40-49 years in good health and CMV-seropositive.

The chain has TRBV6-1 and TRBJ2-3; TRBD1 matches at 8 bases. The germline CDR1 and CDR2 sequences are MNHNS and SASEGT. The CDR3 has 15 amino acids. Unmatched junction bases numbered 10, after V lost 6 bases and J lost 5 bases. The CDR3 sequence is CASSLPDRVKDTQYF. CDR3 DNA sequence: TGTGCCAGCAGCCTCCCGGACAGGGTAAAAGATACGCAGTATTTT.

The chain carries TRBV11-3 and TRBJ2-3; D uncertain. Germline CDR1 is SGHNT and CDR2 is YENEEA. The V end lost 2 bases, the J end lost 0 bases, and 9 bases lay between the germline ends. CDR3 size: 15 residues. The CDR3 reads CASSLSAYSTDTQYF. CDR3 bases: TGTGCCAGCAGCTTATCCGCCTATAGCACAGATACGCAGTATTTT.

The gene calls are TRBV20-1 and TRBJ1-2; the match to TRBD1 covers 7 bases. CDR3 length: 10 amino acids. Germline CDR1 DFQATT, CDR2 SNEGSKA (reference sequence). Losses at the gene ends were 6 bases for V and 10 bases for J; bases not matched to a gene: 5. The CDR3, as DNA: TGCAGTGCCTTACAGGGGCCCTACACCTTC. Its translation is CSALQGPYTF.

This clone has just a few counts. The J gene is TRBJ2-1, the V gene TRBV5-1; TRBD2 aligns across 9 bases. The length of the CDR3 is 19 residues. Germline-derived CDR1 and CDR2 are SGHRS and YFSETQ. V lost 0 bases and J lost 0; bases outside the gene matches: 10. The CDR3 here is CASSLAVGTSLSSYNEQFF. CDR3 DNA: TGCGCCAGCAGCTTGGCAGTTGGGACTAGCCTGAGCTCCTACAATGAGCAGTTCTTC.

The V gene is TRBV6-5, the J gene TRBJ2-3; D call uncertain. CDR1 is MNHEY, CDR2 SVGAGI, per germline. V was trimmed by 5 bases and J by 2 bases, leaving 14 bases between them. The CDR3 consists of 15 residues. The CDR3 coding sequence is TGTGCCAGCAGTGTCTTACATCCTTACACAGATACGCAGTATTTT. It codes for CASSVLHPYTDTQYF.

This clone was recorded a few times. The rearrangement joins TRBV29-1 to TRBJ2-3; 10 bases agree with TRBD2. The germline CDR1 and CDR2 sequences are SQVTM and ANQGSEA. V was clipped by 3 bases and J by 5 bases; unmatched bases: 5. This CDR3 is 14 amino acids long. CDR3 amino acids: CSVDASGSRDTQYF. The CDR3 DNA follows: TGCAGCGTTGACGCTAGCGGGAGTCGAGATACGCAGTATTTT.

Only a few counts were recorded for this clone. CDR3 protein: CASSLTSTYEQYF. DNA of the CDR3: TGCGCCAGCAGCTTGACAAGTACTTACGAGCAGTACTTC. The chain is built from TRBV4-1 and TRBJ2-5, with D unresolved. The last part of the DNA fits TRBJ2-7 better; the J call may be wrong. Per the germline V gene, CDR1 is MGHRA and CDR2 is YSYEKL. There are 13 residues in the CDR3.

The J gene is TRBJ2-5, the V gene TRBV9, with D possibly being TRBD2 (7 bases). The CDR3 is 15 residues long. V was trimmed by 4 bases and J by 3 bases, leaving 16 bases between them. The germline CDR1 and CDR2 sequences are SGDLS and YYNGEE. CDR3 DNA: TGTGCCAGCAGCCGGACGGGGGGCTGGGAAGAGACCCAGTACTTC. This translates into CASSRTGGWEETQYF.

V gene TRBV9 combines with J gene TRBJ1-4; D remains ambiguous. This CDR3 region has 15 residues. Per germline, CDR1 SGDLS and CDR2 YYNGEE. V gave up 3 bases and J gave up 1 base, with 10 bases separating them. CDR3 sequence (DNA): TGTGCCAGCAGCGGGAGTCGTGAAACTAATGAAAAACTGTTTTTT. Translation: CASSGSRETNEKLFF.

This clone occurred a few times. The chain has TRBV2 and TRBJ1-6; 7 bases map to TRBD1. J lost 7 bases, V lost 6 bases, and 6 bases had no gene match. The germline V gene encodes CDR1 SNHLY and CDR2 FYNNEI. The length of the CDR3 is 14 residues. CDR3 sequence: CASSGQGVNSPLHF. The CDR3 nucleotides are TGTGCCAGCAGCGGTCAGGGGGTAAATTCACCCCTCCACTTT.

This clone appeared a few times. This chain links TRBV19 with TRBJ2-7; 8 bases match TRBD1. V trimming: 7 bases; J trimming: 6 bases; junction bases outside the gene matches: 11. Germline loops: CDR1 LNHDA, CDR2 SQIVND (reference sequence). The length of the CDR3 is 14 residues. The DNA for the CDR3 is TGTGCCAGTAAGACAACAGGGGGGATTGGCGAGCAGTACTTC. Protein sequence: CASKTTGGIGEQYF.

J is TRBJ1-6 and V is TRBV7-8; no definite D call. The V end lost 1 base, the J end lost 7 bases, and 14 bases lay between the germline ends. This CDR3 comprises 16 residues. The V gene's germline CDR1 is SGHVS and CDR2 FQNEAQ. The CDR3 region has the DNA TGTGCCAGCAGCTTAGAGGTGTCCTCGGGAAATTCACCCCTCCACTTT. Translating it yields CASSLEVSSGNSPLHF.

The V gene is TRBV6-5, the J gene TRBJ1-1; no clear D gene. V lost 2 bases to trimming and J lost 7 bases, with 5 bases between them. The CDR3 has 11 amino acids. Germline loops: CDR1 MNHEY, CDR2 SVGAGI. The CDR3 sequence is CASSYKREAFF. The CDR3, as DNA: TGTGCCAGCAGTTACAAGCGTGAAGCTTTCTTT.

The V and J genes are TRBV6-5 and TRBJ2-3; 11 nucleotides agree with TRBD1. The germline gives CDR1 MNHEY, CDR2 SVGAGI. Trimming removed 6 bases from V and 2 bases from J; junction bases left unmatched: 4. The CDR3 spans 15 residues. The CDR3 is CASRRTGGFTDTQYF. CDR3 coding DNA: TGTGCCAGCAGGCGGACAGGGGGCTTCACAGATACGCAGTATTTT.

The CDR3 coding sequence is TGTGCCTGGAGTGGACAGACCTACAATGAGCAGTTCTTC. Its translation is CAWSGQTYNEQFF. This rearrangement joins TRBV30 to TRBJ2-1, with TRBD1 as a possible D gene (5 bases). The V end was cut by 1 base, the J end by 2 bases, with 6 bases between. Germline CDR1 is GTSNPN and CDR2 is SVGIG (reference sequence). The CDR3 is 13 residues long. Combining the CDR3 with reference TRBV30 and TRBJ2-1 gives the whole variable domain SQTIHQWPATLVQPVGSPLSLECTVEGTSNPNLYWYRQAAGRGLQLLFYSVGIGQISSEVPQNLSASRPQDRQFILSSKKLLLSDSGFYLCAWSGQTYNEQFFGPGTRLTVL.

As concerns this clone: Other DNA sequences in the sample encode the same CDR3. V gene TRBV11-2 combines with J gene TRBJ2-2; no definite D call. This CDR3 spans 11 amino acids. Between the trimmed V and J ends, which lost 1 base and 9 bases, there was a span of 3 bases. The germline gives CDR1 SGHAT, CDR2 FQNNGV. In DNA form, the CDR3 reads TGTGCCAGCAGCTTAGTTAGGGAGCTGTTTTTT. This gives the protein CASSLVRELFF. The full variable domain, in which reference TRBV11-2 and TRBJ2-2 provide the parts outside the CDR3, is EAGVAQSPRYKIIEKRQSVAFWCNPISGHATLYWYQQILGQGPKLLIQFQNNGVVDDSQLPKDRFSAERLKGVDSTLKIQPAKLEDSAVYLCASSLVRELFFGEGSRLTVL.

This clone appeared a few times. The chain employs TRBV7-8 and TRBJ2-7, with D possibly TRBD2 on 6 matching bases. Germline assignment: CDR1 SGHVS and CDR2 FQNEAQ. The CDR3 consists of 11 residues. V was pared by 5 bases and J by 7 bases, with 9 bases between. The chain's CDR3 is CASSTGSEQYF. Written as DNA, the CDR3 is TGTGCCAGCAGCACCGGGAGTGAGCAGTACTTC.

The chain uses TRBV7-6 and TRBJ2-4; 7 nucleotides agree with TRBD1. The CDR3 extends over 18 amino acids. Unmatched junction bases numbered 12, after V lost 1 base and J lost 3 bases. Germline V CDR1 and CDR2: SGHVS, FNYEAQ. The chain's CDR3 is CASSLDTWSTGRKNIQYF. In DNA, the CDR3 is TGTGCCAGCAGCTTAGATACCTGGTCGACAGGGCGCAAAAACATTCAGTACTTC. Full variable domain (rest looked up from reference TRBV7-6 and TRBJ2-4): GAGVSQSPRYKVTKRGQDVALRCDPISGHVSLYWYRQALGQGPEFLTYFNYEAQQDKSGLPNDRFSAERPEGSISTLTIQRTEQRDSAMYRCASSLDTWSTGRKNIQYFGAGTRLSVL.

The rearrangement uses TRBV4-2 and TRBJ2-1, with 7 bases lining up with TRBD2. V gave up 1 base and J gave up 6 bases; unmatched junction bases: 12. CDR3 length: 17 amino acids. Germline CDR1 is LGHNA and CDR2 is YNFKEQ. The CDR3 loop reads CASSQGPGDSGGNEQFF. Here the CDR3 DNA reads TGTGCCAGCAGCCAAGGGCCCGGGGATTCGGGAGGCAATGAGCAGTTCTTC.

As regards this clone: Other DNA sequences in this sample translate to the same CDR3. The chain employs TRBV18 and TRBJ2-2, with D possibly TRBD1 on 6 matching bases. CDR1 and CDR2 from the germline V gene are KGHSH and LQKENI. Trimming cost V 8 bases and J 1 base, with 14 bases left between them. The CDR3 loop spans 15 amino acids. In DNA form, the CDR3 reads TGTGCCAGCCCGCGCCCGGGACAGAACACCGGGGAGCTGTTTTTT. This encodes CASPRPGQNTGELFF.

This chain joins TRBV7-9 and TRBJ2-5; D gene unclear. Trimming stripped 2 bases from V and 11 bases from J, with 18 bases between. Per germline, CDR1 SEHNR and CDR2 FQNEAQ (reference sequence). The CDR3 runs to 14 residues. The CDR3 is CASSLIGGHPLQYF. CDR3 coding DNA: TGTGCCAGCAGCTTAATCGGTGGGCACCCATTACAGTACTTC.

V and J are TRBV7-2 and TRBJ2-3; 9 bases line up with TRBD2. The junction had 10 bases not matched to a gene; V was cut back by 6 bases and J by 6 bases. CDR1 is SGHTA and CDR2 is FQGNSA in the germline V gene. The CDR3 spans 15 residues. The CDR3 region has the DNA TGTGCCAGCAGGCCTCAGGGAAGCGGGGGGGATACGCAGTATTTT. Its protein product is CASRPQGSGGDTQYF.

The DNA for the CDR3 is TGCGCCAGCAGCTTGCGACCAACAGGGGGTAATTCACCCCTCCACTTT. Its protein is CASSLRPTGGNSPLHF. The chain employs TRBV5-1 and TRBJ1-6; TRBD1 agrees at 8 bases. V was pared by 1 base and J by 6 bases, with 6 bases of the junction left unmatched. The CDR3 runs 16 residues. Germline CDR1 reads SGHRS; CDR2 reads YFSETQ.

The CDR3 nucleotides read TGTGCCAGCAGCTTAACGGGGGGGAGAAGCATAGGCAATGAGCAGTTCTTC. It encodes CASSLTGGRSIGNEQFF. V and J are TRBV7-3 and TRBJ2-1; 7 bases fit TRBD2. The germline V gene encodes CDR1 SGHTA and CDR2 FQGTGA. Trimming removed 0 bases from V and 6 bases from J; junction bases left unmatched: 11. This CDR3 is built from 17 residues.

V is TRBV19 and J is TRBJ2-1, with 15 bases identical to TRBD2. The CDR3 is made up of 19 amino acids. With 6 bases clipped from V and 4 bases from J, the junction kept 13 bases outside the gene matches. Germline CDR1 LNHDA, CDR2 SQIVND (reference sequence). CDR3 residues: CASRRRNEGLAGGYNEQFF. The CDR3 DNA reads as TGTGCCAGTAGGCGTCGAAACGAAGGACTAGCGGGAGGGTACAATGAGCAGTTCTTC. Looking up the rest from reference TRBV19 and TRBJ2-1 gives the full variable domain: DGGITQSPKYLFRKEGQNVTLSCEQNLNHDAMYWYRQDPGQGLRLIYYSQIVNDFQKGDIAEGYSVSREKKESFPLTVTSAQKNPTAFYLCASRRRNEGLAGGYNEQFFGPGTRLTVL.

This sequence joins TRBV18 and TRBJ2-5; perhaps TRBD2 as D (6 bases). This CDR3 has 13 residues. Trimming took 8 bases from V and 5 from J, leaving 15 bases between them. The V gene's germline CDR1 is KGHSH and CDR2 LQKENI. CDR3 DNA: TGTGCCAGCAAGTCGGGGGTCGGGGAGACCCAGTACTTC. Amino acid sequence: CASKSGVGETQYF.

The CDR3 protein is CASRRGVQETQYF. CDR3 coding DNA: TGTGCCAGCCGACGGGGGGTACAAGAGACCCAGTACTTC. This chain connects TRBV28 to TRBJ2-5; 7 nucleotides agree with TRBD2. The germline V gene encodes CDR1 MDHEN and CDR2 SYDVKM. CDR3 length: 13 amino acids. V shed 8 bases and J 2 bases; nucleotides not matched to a gene: 5.

This chain links TRBV27 with TRBJ1-2; D is possibly TRBD1 (5 bases). Germline lookup yields CDR1 MNHEY and CDR2 SMNVEV (reference sequence). CDR3 length: 17 residues. Trimming left V 4 bases short and J 0 bases short, with 18 bases between. As DNA, the CDR3 is TGTGCCAGCAGTTATCAGGGCCTTGGGGCATCTAACTATGGCTACACCTTC. Encoded protein: CASSYQGLGASNYGYTF.

This clone was picked up a small number of times. V gene TRBV9 combines with J gene TRBJ1-3, with TRBD1 matching 9 bases. CDR3 length: 16 residues. Germline V lookup: CDR1 SGDLS, CDR2 YYNGEE. Unmatched junction bases numbered 3, after V lost 0 bases and J lost 2 bases. CDR3 bases: TGTGCCAGCAGCGTAGTAGGGACAGGGACTGGAAACACCATATATTTT. Its translation is CASSVVGTGTGNTIYF.

The table lists this clone with a few counts. J is TRBJ2-7 and V is TRBV5-1; 8 bases line up with TRBD2. This CDR3 has 15 amino acids. Trimming took 0 bases from V and 7 from J; bases not matched to a gene: 9. The germline V gene encodes CDR1 SGHRS and CDR2 YFSETQ. The CDR3 coding sequence is TGCGCCAGCAGCTTGGCGACCGGGGGGGTTAAGGAGCAGTACTTC. Residues: CASSLATGGVKEQYF.

The rearrangement joins TRBV9 to TRBJ1-1; D is possibly TRBD1 (5 bases). Germline V gene sequence: CDR1 SGDLS, CDR2 YYNGEE. V lost 4 bases and J 7 bases, leaving 14 bases between the germline ends. This CDR3 spans 13 amino acids. The CDR3 bases are TGTGCCAGCAGCCCAACATCTCAGGGTGAAGCTTTCTTT. Amino acid sequence: CASSPTSQGEAFF.

This chain links TRBV28 with TRBJ1-4; a possible D gene is TRBD1 (6 bases). Germline-derived CDR1 and CDR2 are MDHEN and SYDVKM. V lost 5 bases and J 7 bases, leaving 14 bases between the germline ends. The length of the CDR3 is 14 residues. The CDR3 DNA reads as TGTGCCAGCAGTCCCCAGGGACATGTTGAAAAACTGTTTTTT. Amino acids: CASSPQGHVEKLFF.